One T cell receptor (beta chain) is described in this entry. This clone was seen just once. Its target antigen remains unknown. The sample holds no much larger clone one base away, and base qualities are not on file. These data come from a study of cytomegalovirus exposure and HLA in healthy donors (dated by TCRdb to about 2017). Context from the whole study: An earlier analysis of under 600 of the donors reported approximately 300 Gb of sequence data and roughly 110 million unique TCR beta sequences from about 179 million T cells. In a later genetic analysis, genome-wide SNP genotypes for about 55% of the roughly 670 donors were used, and that subset was treated as a discovery cohort. Alongside the repertoire data, information on donor age, sex, ethnicity and CMV serostatus was compiled. Rather than drawing on any new phenotypic data, the later analysis identified candidate immune exposures from TCR beta sequences and the way those sequences occurred across donors. The study combined high-throughput TCR immunosequencing, statistical association of individual TCRs with disease status, and machine learning to predict cytomegalovirus infection status. A later analysis re-analyzed previously published TCR beta repertoires from 550 to 700 donors and added high-resolution HLA genotyping to study TCR occurrence patterns. About 300 gigabases of sequencing data and around 87 million unique TCR sequences were included in an early release covering roughly 600 HLA-typed donors. All discovery cohort repertoires had been generated on a single sequencing platform. In addition to the first cohort of 650 to 750 subjects, a separate validation cohort of 120 different subjects was used. A handful of DR-DQ haplotypes were handled as single units for association and clustering because linkage in the cohort was strong. An earlier analysis of some 500 of the donors used high-throughput TCR beta sequencing to judge whether each TCR beta V gene segment behaved as functional or pseudogenic. The number of donors typed differed by locus, with about 629-630 for A, B, C, DRB1 and DQB1, around 500 for DQA1, 600 to 610 for DPA1, and some 440 for DPB1. Of the roughly 400 genotyped donors, 75% to 85% were placed in the genetic ancestry cluster associated with self-reported Caucasian donors. The study aimed to test whether cataloging public T cell receptors could reveal signatures of past pathogen exposure. Using immunosequencing, the study profiled T cell repertoires from some 670 subjects and related those repertoires to cytomegalovirus serostatus. Across approximately 400 genotyped donors of the cohort, an average of approximately 240,000 unique TCR beta nucleotide sequences per donor were sequenced, and roughly 17% of those sequences were non-productive. Both class I and class II loci were covered by HLA typing, at four-digit resolution. Study-level results and caveats: Only TCR beta chains were sequenced in this cohort, and the absence of alpha or paired-chain data limited detectable features. While some public TCRs were present in many individuals, most TCR sequences turned up only very rarely across donors. In vitro tests confirmed that a few of the cytomegalovirus-associated TCR beta chains recognize cytomegalovirus antigens. Linkage disequilibrium might explain the correlated functional status among segregating V segments, but an unknown experimental factor could not be ruled out. Broadly in line with IMGT annotations, most TCR beta V segments showed up in productive rearrangements about 90% or about 30% of the time in an earlier analysis of about 500 of the donors. A later genetic analysis reported fewer N-insertions in productive TCRs among donors in an Asian-associated ancestry cluster than the roughly 690-donor mean. The only immune exposure information available for the cohort was CMV serostatus. Specific HLA alleles were associated with roughly 17,000 TCR beta sequences at a false discovery rate of 0.05 in a later analysis. In a later analysis, several top co-occurrence clusters were reported to appear linked to parvovirus B19, influenza, CMV and Epstein-Barr virus. Cytomegalovirus status was reported to be diagnosed by the classifier with high specificity and sensitivity in both the original and validation cohorts. According to a later analysis, most CMV-associated TCR beta chains appeared to be HLA-restricted, and the HLA associations seemed to be driven largely by CMV exposure. Because the 87-base-pair reads could not distinguish some IMGT-functional V segments, including TRBV6-2 and TRBV6-3, those segments were excluded. When HLA alleles, especially DR and DQ, strongly co-occurred, attributing TCR associations to individual alleles was difficult. A later genetic analysis associated a missense DCLRE1C variant with V-gene and J-gene trimming of TCR beta chains, and an independent cohort replicated the association. Roughly uniform sequencing depth across donors was assumed in presence/absence analyses, although this assumption may not hold. A further reported finding was that TCR beta sequences accurately predicted the HLA-A and HLA-B alleles for most subjects in the first cohort. Around 16 rarely observed V segments, including chromosome 9 orphons, were excluded from the earlier analysis of 550 to 700 of the donors because counts were too low. The study gave a list of over 150 TCR beta chains associated with cytomegalovirus. According to a later analysis, TCR association rates differed among HLA loci, with DRB1 alleles showing the most associated TCRs and HLA-C alleles showing the fewest. A cluster of highly shared sequence variants was judged likely to represent a technical artifact of the sequencing pipeline. Because HLA typing was missing for some donors at each locus, association tests included only the typed subset. Compared with equally common non-associated chains, HLA-associated TCR beta chains in a later analysis were more clonally expanded and had lower generation probabilities. It was suggested by the authors that the approach could potentially be generalized to other disease states and immunological phenotypes.

The cohort was made up of several hundred healthy bone marrow donors. Cohort members were all nominally healthy when sampled, although unrecorded immune exposures were likely present. The donor was CMV seropositive and was included in the group of approximately 310 seropositive cohort members. A peripheral blood sample was provided by each donor, and peripheral blood mononuclear cells were used for TCR beta sequencing. Genomic DNA was extracted from the blood cell samples with the Qiagen DNeasy Blood Extraction Kit. The CDR1 and CDR2 encoded by the germline V gene are MDHEN and SYDVKM. V trim: 2 bases; J trim: 7 bases; unmatched bases: 5. From cysteine to phenylalanine, the CDR3 is 13 amino acids long. Here the CDR3 DNA is all that survives: 39 bases in frame from base 1. Receptor amplification or capture employed the immunoSEQ multiplex PCR assay. For the multiplex PCR, a mixture combining 60 forward primers for TCR Vbeta segments and 13 reverse primers for TCR Jbeta segments was used. The CDR3 region of rearranged TCR beta genes was amplified from genomic DNA with a multiplex PCR assay. The amplified TCR beta libraries were sequenced on the Illumina HiSeq System as 87-base-pair reads. Per the source publication's procedure: A later analysis counted tens of millions of unique TCR beta chains across the 550 to 800 repertoires, and around 9.9 million of these chains were shared by at least two donors. Raw reads were error-corrected and collapsed into unique sequences with a nearest-neighbor algorithm that merged closely related sequences to remove PCR and sequencing errors. To assign V, D and J gene segments, CDR3 sequences were aligned to IMGT reference sequences. For a sequence to be retained, a match of at least six nucleotides was required to both a V gene segment and a J gene segment. Rearrangements were classified as productive when the CDR3 lacked stop codons and remained in frame with V and J, and all other rearrangements were classified as non-productive. CDR3 was defined by IMGT convention, running from the second conserved V-encoded cysteine to the conserved J-encoded phenylalanine. In an earlier analysis of just under 600 of the donors, sequences lacking an unambiguous match to a single V gene segment were excluded. In an earlier analysis of roughly 500 of the donors, V segments were called functional above 56.7% productive rearrangements and were called segregating when the between-donor standard deviation exceeded 5%. To diagnose cytomegalovirus status from the catalog of TCR beta chain sequences, a statistical classification framework was built. A later analysis assigned V and J genes by comparing TCR nucleotide sequences with IMGT/GENE-DB human TR gene sequences. Using the TCRdist pipeline, a later analysis assigned CDR3 sequences along with most-parsimonious VDJ recombination scenarios. A later analysis defined each TCR beta chain by its CDR3 amino acid sequence plus V-gene family, and excluded reads lacking a unique V-gene family. In a later analysis, approximately 640 highly shared, low-generation-probability nucleotide sequences were removed to address suspected cross-contamination and a sequencing artifact. For each public chain, a later analysis derived a clonal expansion index from normalized ranks of inferred template counts within each repertoire. In a later analysis, generation probabilities were computed with a VDJ recombination model fitted to out-of-frame rearrangements, and the resulting probabilities were checked against IGoR. In a later analysis, hypergeometric tests were used to score TCR-TCR, TCR-HLA and TCR-CMV co-occurrence, with a repertoire-size bias correction applied to TCR pairs. To estimate false discovery rates, a later analysis permuted the HLA or CMV assignments 20 times. In a later analysis, co-occurring TCRs were grouped using DBSCAN, and TCRdist sequence similarity was added for clustering within HLA-allele-positive subsets. Repertoires with fewer than 30,000 or more than 120,000 public chains were left out of co-occurrence clustering, as were a few repertoires with anomalous nucleotide sharing. Not all clones reach the TCRdb copy of this immuneACCESS table, which keeps in-frame sequences only. Checked studies attribute under half of the gap to unresolved V genes and leave the rest unexplained. The V and J calls and clone size are taken from that table; D and trimming were inferred from the DNA. The sample has 180,000 or so clones on record, roughly 74% of them singletons. The biggest ten clones account for about 8% of the sample.

The origin of this receptor is a woman in her thirties or forties in good health and CMV-seropositive. Sequencing was carried out using PBMCs. The chain links TRBV28 with TRBJ2-7; a stretch of 7 junction bases matches TRBD2. The nucleotide sequence is given as TGTGCCAGCAGTTTACAACTAGCGCGAGAGCAGTACTTC. The translation is CASSLQLAREQYF.